This T cell receptor beta chain was observed in a study of cytomegalovirus exposure and HLA in healthy donors. The CDR3 is 15 amino acids. Germline V lookup: CDR1 LNHDA, CDR2 SQIVND (reference sequence). V was clipped by 11 bases and J by 6 bases, with 25 bases between them. Whole-study findings and limits: Owing to their indistinguishability, certain V segments, notably TRBV6-2 and TRBV6-3, were excluded.

PCR used 60 Vbeta primers and 13 Jbeta primers. Repertoires were generated with immunoSEQ multiplex PCR, while TCRdb's copy carries only in-frame clones and drops some. Altogether 30,000 to 40,000 clones are present, about four fifths being singletons, with the ten largest covering approximately 9.4%. This clone was recorded only once. Its antigen is unknown. Specimen: PBMCs. This TCR derives from a woman aged 40 to 49 in good health and CMV-seronegative. This sequence joins TRBV19 and TRBJ1-2; D is perhaps TRBD1 (5 bases). CDR3 sequence (DNA): TGTGCCTCCACGACCGGGGGACTATTCCCGCATGGCTACACCTTC. The encoded protein is CASTTGGLFPHGYTF.